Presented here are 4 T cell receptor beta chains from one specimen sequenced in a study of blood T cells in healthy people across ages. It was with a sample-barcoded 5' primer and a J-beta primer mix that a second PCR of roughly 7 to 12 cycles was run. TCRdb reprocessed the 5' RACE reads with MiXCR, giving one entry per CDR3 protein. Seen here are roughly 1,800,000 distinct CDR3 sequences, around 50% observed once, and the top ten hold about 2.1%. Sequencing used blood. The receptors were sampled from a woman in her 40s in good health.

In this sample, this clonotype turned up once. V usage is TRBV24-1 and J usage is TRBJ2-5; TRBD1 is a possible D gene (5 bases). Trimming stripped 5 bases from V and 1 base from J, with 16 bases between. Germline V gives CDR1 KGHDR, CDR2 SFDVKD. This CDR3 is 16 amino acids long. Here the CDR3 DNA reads TGTGCCACCAGTGTCGACCATCCGACAGCCCAAGAGACCCAGTACTTC. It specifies CATSVDHPTAQETQYF.

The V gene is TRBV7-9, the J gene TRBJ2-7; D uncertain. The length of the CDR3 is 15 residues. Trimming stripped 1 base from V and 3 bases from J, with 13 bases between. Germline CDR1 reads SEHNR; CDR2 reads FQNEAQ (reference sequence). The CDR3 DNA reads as TGTGCCAGCAGCTTAGAGGGCAGCCCCAACTACGAGCAGTACTTC. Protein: CASSLEGSPNYEQYF.

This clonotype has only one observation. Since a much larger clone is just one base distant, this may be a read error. The CDR3 reads CTSSDRGQGNTEAFF. In DNA, the CDR3 is TGCACCAGCAGCGATCGGGGACAGGGGAACACTGAAGCTTTCTTT. The chain employs TRBV5-1 and TRBJ1-1; 9 bases fit TRBD1. The germline V gene has CDR1 SGHRS and CDR2 YFSETQ. There are 15 residues in the CDR3.

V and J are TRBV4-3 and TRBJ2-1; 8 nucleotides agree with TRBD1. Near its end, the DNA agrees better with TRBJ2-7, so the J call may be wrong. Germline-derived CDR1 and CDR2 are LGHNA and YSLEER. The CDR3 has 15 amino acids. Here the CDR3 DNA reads TGCGCCAGCAGCCAAGAGGACAGGGAGTACAATGAGCAGTACTTC. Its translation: CASSQEDREYNEQYF.